Below, 20 T cell receptor beta chains from the same sample are listed, as sequenced in a study of shared clonotypes between healthy human individuals. Profiling relied on immunoSEQ multiplex PCR, and the TCRdb table lists in-frame clones only, not all of them. The sample consists of roughly 2.5 million clones, approximately 94% of them appearing once. The specimen sequenced was naive CD4+ T cells sorted from blood. Subset specified: CD45RA+ positively selected. These receptors originate from a man aged 18 to 30 in good health.

This clone was seen once. The gene calls are TRBV4-3 and TRBJ1-1; D remains ambiguous. V was trimmed by 1 base and J by 3 bases, leaving 6 bases between them. There are 13 residues in the CDR3. Germline V CDR1 and CDR2: LGHNA, YSLEER. CDR3 DNA: TGCGCCAGCAGCCAAGTGAGGGACACTGAAGCTTTCTTT. Translated: CASSQVRDTEAFF.

The genes are TRBV5-1 and TRBJ2-1; 13 bases are a match to TRBD2. J lost 8 bases, V lost 0 bases, and 8 bases had no gene match. The germline gives CDR1 SGHRS, CDR2 YFSETQ. The CDR3 is 17 amino acids. The CDR3 loop is CASSLDRLAGGLDEQFF. DNA of the CDR3: TGCGCCAGCAGCTTGGATCGACTAGCGGGAGGACTTGATGAGCAGTTCTTC.

The J gene is TRBJ2-3, the V gene TRBV4-1; the match to TRBD2 covers 14 bases. The V gene end was trimmed by 1 base and the J gene end by 3 bases; junction bases not matched to a gene: 12. Germline assignment: CDR1 MGHRA and CDR2 YSYEKL. The CDR3 has 20 residues. The CDR3 loop reads CASSQVGLAGVTPGTDTQYF. CDR3 coding DNA: TGCGCCAGCAGCCAAGTGGGACTAGCGGGAGTCACCCCGGGGACAGATACGCAGTATTTT.

The rearrangement joins TRBV2 to TRBJ1-1, with D perhaps TRBD1 (5 bases). The V gene's germline CDR1 is SNHLY and CDR2 FYNNEI. Trimming cost V 5 bases and J 1 base, with 8 bases left between them. CDR3 size: 13 residues. Written as DNA, the CDR3 is TGTGCCAGCAGTTGGGGCAGGAACACTGAAGCTTTCTTT. Translation gives CASSWGRNTEAFF.

This clone was seen only once. The rearrangement uses TRBV19 and TRBJ2-7; the D gene is possibly TRBD2 (6 bases). The germline V gene has CDR1 LNHDA and CDR2 SQIVND (reference sequence). V lost 4 bases, J lost 2 bases, and 12 bases lay in between. The CDR3 extends over 14 amino acids. CDR3 residues: CASSTNGRTYEQYF. CDR3 coding DNA: TGTGCCAGTAGTACTAACGGGAGAACCTACGAGCAGTACTTC.

The chain is built from TRBV14 and TRBJ2-1; weak D call: TRBD2 (5 bases). The CDR3 runs to 14 residues. V lost 1 base and J 8 bases, leaving 12 bases between the germline ends. The germline V gene has CDR1 SGHDN and CDR2 FVKESK. This chain's CDR3 is CASSQGQARDEQFF. DNA for the CDR3: TGTGCCAGCAGCCAAGGGCAGGCGAGGGATGAGCAGTTCTTC. The full variable domain, rest sourced from reference TRBV14 and TRBJ2-1, is EAGVTQFPSHSVIEKGQTVTLRCDPISGHDNLYWYRRVMGKEIKFLLHFVKESKQDESGMPNNRFLAERTGGTYSTLKVQPAELEDSGVYFCASSQGQARDEQFFGPGTRLTVL.

This clone was detected only once. The junction shows a germline mismatch at one end, possibly a read error. The chain combines TRBV5-4 with TRBJ2-7; 8 nucleotides align to TRBD1. Germline-derived CDR1 and CDR2 are SGHNT and YYREEE (reference sequence). CDR3 length equals 15 residues. This CDR3 reads CASSWDGQGSHEQYF. DNA for the CDR3: TGTGCCAGCAGCTGGGACGGACAGGGCTCCCACGAGCAGTACTTC.

As concerns this clone: The sample carries other DNA sequences with the same CDR3. This chain connects TRBV5-1 to TRBJ1-1; D unresolved. CDR1 and CDR2 from the germline V gene are SGHRS and YFSETQ. The CDR3 spans 13 residues. V gave up 0 bases and J gave up 5 bases, with 8 bases separating them. The CDR3 DNA follows: TGCGCCAGCAGCTTGGCCTTGGGGACTGAAGCTTTCTTT. It specifies CASSLALGTEAFF. Together with reference TRBV5-1 and TRBJ1-1, the CDR3 gives the full variable domain: KAGVTQTPRYLIKTRGQQVTLSCSPISGHRSVSWYQQTPGQGLQFLFEYFSETQRNKGNFPGRFSGRQFSNSRSEMNVSTLELGDSALYLCASSLALGTEAFFGQGTRLTVV.

The J gene is TRBJ2-7, the V gene TRBV6-5; 9 nucleotides match TRBD2. The germline CDR1 and CDR2 sequences are MNHEY and SVGAGI. V lost 6 bases and J lost 5; bases outside the gene matches: 5. The CDR3 totals 13 residues. CDR3 bases: TGTGCCAGCAGGCGGGGGGGCGTCGACGAGCAGTACTTC. Translated: CASRRGGVDEQYF.

This chain links TRBV19 with TRBJ2-2; 10 positions agree with TRBD1. The CDR3 extends over 16 amino acids. V lost 5 bases, J lost 6 bases, and 9 bases stayed unmatched. CDR1 and CDR2 (germline): LNHDA, SQIVND (reference sequence). CDR3 nucleotides: TGTGCCAGTAGTCTACATCCGGGACAGGGGCCCGGGGAGCTGTTTTTT. Its translation is CASSLHPGQGPGELFF.

The rearrangement uses TRBV6-5 and TRBJ2-3, with 8 bases lining up with TRBD1. CDR1 is MNHEY and CDR2 is SVGAGI in the germline V gene. With 6 bases clipped from V and 6 bases from J, the junction kept 11 bases outside the gene matches. The CDR3 is 15 amino acids. CDR3 amino acids: CASSQLGQGADTQYF. The CDR3 bases are TGTGCCAGCAGCCAACTCGGGCAGGGGGCGGATACGCAGTATTTT.

The rearrangement joins TRBV27 to TRBJ2-5, with D perhaps assigned TRBD1 or TRBD2 (7 bases each). Per the germline V gene, CDR1 is MNHEY and CDR2 is SMNVEV (reference sequence). Trimming pared 3 bases from V and 5 bases from J, leaving 19 bases between. The CDR3 runs 16 residues. CDR3 loop: CASSFGRGGPRETQYF. The CDR3 DNA is TGTGCCAGCAGTTTTGGCAGGGGGGGACCAAGGGAGACCCAGTACTTC.

As concerns this clone: Other DNA sequences in this specimen translate into the identical CDR3. This chain connects TRBV6-5 to TRBJ2-3; 12 nucleotides agree with TRBD2. Germline trimming cut 6 bases from V and 5 bases from J; bases unmatched to any gene: 3. The V gene's germline CDR1 is MNHEY and CDR2 SVGAGI. The CDR3 is made up of 14 amino acids. CDR3 region: CASSRLAGVDTQYF. The CDR3, as DNA: TGTGCCAGCAGCCGACTAGCGGGAGTAGATACGCAGTATTTT.

This chain links TRBV27 with TRBJ1-5; 7 bases map to TRBD1. Germline V gene lookup returns CDR1 MNHEY and CDR2 SMNVEV (reference sequence). The CDR3 totals 17 residues. V dropped 4 bases and J dropped 6; count of bases not matched to a gene: 15. The DNA for the CDR3 is TGTGCCAGCAGTTCAAGGGGGCCAGGGGGTCGAGGTCAGCCCCAGCATTTT. Protein product: CASSSRGPGGRGQPQHF.

V is TRBV6-6 and J is TRBJ2-7; D remains unclear. This CDR3 region has 12 residues. Germline V gives CDR1 MNHNY, CDR2 SVGAGI (reference sequence). V gave up 6 bases and J gave up 1 base, with 7 bases separating them. The CDR3 region has the DNA TGTGCCAGCAGAAAAGGATCCTACGAGCAGTACTTC. Translating it yields CASRKGSYEQYF.

This chain joins TRBV15 and TRBJ1-1, with TRBD1 matching over 7 bases. V was pared by 4 bases and J by 0 bases, with 11 bases of the junction left unmatched. The CDR3 is 17 residues long. Germline CDR1 and CDR2: LNHNV and YYDKDF (reference sequence). The CDR3 nucleotides are TGTGCCACCAGCATGGCAGGGGGATTTGGTGTGAACACTGAAGCTTTCTTT. Its translation is CATSMAGGFGVNTEAFF.

J is TRBJ1-5 and V is TRBV4-1, with D perhaps TRBD1 (5 bases). V was clipped by 3 bases and J by 1 base, with 16 bases between them. Germline CDR1 reads MGHRA; CDR2 reads YSYEKL. CDR3 length equals 17 residues. This CDR3 reads CASSQLVGVLSNQPQHF. The CDR3 coding sequence is TGCGCCAGCAGCCAGTTGGTGGGGGTCCTGAGCAATCAGCCCCAGCATTTT.

This clone occurred once. V and J are TRBV7-2 and TRBJ2-3; D gene unclear. Per germline, CDR1 SGHTA and CDR2 FQGNSA. V lost 4 bases and J 7 bases, leaving 15 bases between the germline ends. The CDR3 sequence is 14 residues long. The CDR3 DNA is TGTGCCAGCAGCTCGCCGGTAGATGCGTATACGCAGTATTTT. It yields the protein CASSSPVDAYTQYF.

This clone appeared once. This chain joins TRBV6-5 and TRBJ2-7; TRBD1 agrees at 9 bases. Germline CDR1 is MNHEY and CDR2 is SVGAGI. The J segment lost 2 bases and the V segment lost 9 bases, leaving 11 bases of the junction unmatched. The CDR3 runs to 15 residues. The CDR3 loop is CASSPSGTGPYEQYF. The DNA of the CDR3 is TGTGCCAGTTCTCCGTCTGGGACAGGGCCCTACGAGCAGTACTTC.

The chain carries TRBV11-3 and TRBJ2-1, with D possibly being TRBD1 (5 bases). Trimming stripped 2 bases from V and 4 bases from J, with 18 bases between. The CDR3 extends over 17 amino acids. Germline V gene lookup returns CDR1 SGHNT and CDR2 YENEEA. The CDR3 DNA reads as TGTGCCAGCAGCTTAAGGATCGGTGGGGCCAGTTACAATGAGCAGTTCTTC. Encoded protein: CASSLRIGGASYNEQFF.